This T cell receptor (beta chain) was found in a study of blood T cell repertoires in COVID-19. Generated by immunoSEQ multiplex PCR, the TCRdb table keeps only in-frame clones and is missing some. The sample has around 330,000 clones, 85% seen once. Someone with COVID-19 had been met by exposed participants within 2 weeks before study entry. Trimming pared 3 bases from V and 7 bases from J, leaving 16 bases between. Germline CDR1 ENHRY, CDR2 SYGVKD. The CDR3 sequence is 15 residues long. The V and J genes are TRBV10-3 and TRBJ2-1, with D tentatively TRBD2 (6 bases). Specimen: PBMCs or T cells enriched from blood (not recorded which). The sequence derives from a woman aged 25-40 years who had been exposed to COVID-19. CDR3 sequence reads: CAISDETRRSNEQFF. CDR3 nucleotide sequence: TGTGCCATCAGTGACGAGACTAGGAGGTCAAATGAGCAGTTCTTC.